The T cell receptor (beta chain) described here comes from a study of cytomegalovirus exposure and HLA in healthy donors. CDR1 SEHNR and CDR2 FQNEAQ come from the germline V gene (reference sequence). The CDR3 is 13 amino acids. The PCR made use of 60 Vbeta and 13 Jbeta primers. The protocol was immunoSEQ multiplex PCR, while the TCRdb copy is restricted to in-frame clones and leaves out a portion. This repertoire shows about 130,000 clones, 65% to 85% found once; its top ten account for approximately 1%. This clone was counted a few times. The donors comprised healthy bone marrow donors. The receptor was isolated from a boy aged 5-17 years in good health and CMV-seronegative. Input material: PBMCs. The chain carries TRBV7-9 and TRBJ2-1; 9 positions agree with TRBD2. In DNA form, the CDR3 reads TGTGCGCCCCGGCGGGAGGGCCCGGATGAGCAGTTCTTC. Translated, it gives CAPRREGPDEQFF. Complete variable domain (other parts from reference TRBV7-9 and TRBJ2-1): DTGVSQNPRHKITKRGQNVTFRCDPISEHNRLYWYRQTLGQGPEFLTYFQNEAQLEKSRLLSDRFSAERPKGSFSTLEIQRTEQGDSAMYLCAPRREGPDEQFFGPGTRLTVL.